The TCR beta chain described here comes from a study of T cell repertoires in cytomegalovirus infection. Study-level information: The authors used CMV epitopes that were HLA-C-restricted (recently identified) and HLA-B-restricted (well studied).

V was cut by 2 bases and J by 0 bases, with 10 bases left in between. This CDR3 is 16 amino acids long. From the reads, TCRdb called clonotypes with MiXCR, one entry per CDR3 protein. The repertoire holds fewer than 1,000,000 distinct CDR3 sequences, 30% to 40% seen once, with around 15% in the top ten. This clonotype was counted only a few times. What it binds is not known. The sample consisted of cultured CD8+ T cells from PBMCs, taken from culture after CMV antigen stimulation. This sequence was found in a human donor in good health (CMV status not recorded). Some clones in this sample may be carry-over from other donors' samples. The chain couples TRBV12-3 or TRBV12-4 to TRBJ1-4; D is unclear. The DNA for the CDR3 is TGTGCCAGCAGTTTATGGGTAACCTCAACTAATGAAAAACTGTTTTTT. Its translation is CASSLWVTSTNEKLFF.